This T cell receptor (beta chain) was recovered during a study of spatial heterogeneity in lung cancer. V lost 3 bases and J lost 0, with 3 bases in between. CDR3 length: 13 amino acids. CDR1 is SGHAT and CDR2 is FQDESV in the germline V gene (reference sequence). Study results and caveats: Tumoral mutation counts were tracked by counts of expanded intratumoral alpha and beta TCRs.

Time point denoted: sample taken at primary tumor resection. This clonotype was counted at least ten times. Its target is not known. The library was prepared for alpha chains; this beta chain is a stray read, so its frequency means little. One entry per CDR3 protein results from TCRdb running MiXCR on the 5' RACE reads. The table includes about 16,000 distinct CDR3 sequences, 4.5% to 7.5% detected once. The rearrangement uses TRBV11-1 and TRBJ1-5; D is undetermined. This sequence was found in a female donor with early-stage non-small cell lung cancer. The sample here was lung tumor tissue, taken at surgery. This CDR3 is CASSFSSNQPQHF. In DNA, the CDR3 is TGTGCCAGCAGCTTCAGTAGCAATCAGCCCCAGCATTTT. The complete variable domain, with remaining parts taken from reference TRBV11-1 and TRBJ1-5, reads EAEVAQSPRYKITEKSQAVAFWCDPISGHATLYWYRQILGQGPELLVQFQDESVVDDSQLPKDRFSAERLKGVDSTLKIQPAELGDSAMYLCASSFSSNQPQHFGDGTRLSIL.